This TCR beta chain originates from a study of Ad26.COV2.S vaccination and SARS-CoV-2 variants. This clone was detected only once. TCRdb's table, derived via immunoSEQ multiplex PCR, lists solely in-frame clones and lacks some. This table holds 440,000 or so clones, roughly 88% found once. Treatment given: some 19 received Ad26.COV2.S at low or high dose, single or two shots; 5 received placebo; per-sample allocation not given. Sampling was performed 63 days after the first vaccine or placebo injection. This TCR derives from a person between 18 and 59 years old who received the Ad26.COV2.S COVID-19 vaccine or a placebo. The sequencing used peripheral blood, collected in a trial of Ad26.COV2.S vaccine versus placebo.

CDR3 loop: CASSLGGISEAFF. The DNA for the CDR3 is TGTGCCAGCAGCTTAGGGGGGATATCTGAAGCTTTCTTT. The rearrangement uses TRBV7-8 and TRBJ1-1; maybe TRBD1 (5 bases). Trimming took 1 base from V and 6 from J, leaving 9 bases between them. Per the germline V gene, CDR1 is SGHVS and CDR2 is FQNEAQ. The CDR3 is 13 residues long.